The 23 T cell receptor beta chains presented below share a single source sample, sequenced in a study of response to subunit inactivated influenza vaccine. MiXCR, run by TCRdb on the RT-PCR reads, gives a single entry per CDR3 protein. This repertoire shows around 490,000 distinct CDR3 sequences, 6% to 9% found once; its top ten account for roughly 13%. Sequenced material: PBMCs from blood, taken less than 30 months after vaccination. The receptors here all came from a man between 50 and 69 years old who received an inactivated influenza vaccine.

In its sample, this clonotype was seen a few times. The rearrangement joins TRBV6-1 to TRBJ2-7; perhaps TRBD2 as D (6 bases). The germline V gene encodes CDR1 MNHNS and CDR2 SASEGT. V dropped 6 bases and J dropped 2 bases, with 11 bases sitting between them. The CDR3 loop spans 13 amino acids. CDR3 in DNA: TGTGCCAGCAGCCGCCGGACTACCTACGAGCAGTACTTC. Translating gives CASSRRTTYEQYF.

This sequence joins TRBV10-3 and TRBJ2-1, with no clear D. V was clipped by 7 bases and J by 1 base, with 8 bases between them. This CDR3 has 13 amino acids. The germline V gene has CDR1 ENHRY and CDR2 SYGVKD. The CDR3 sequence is CAIKSRSYNEQFF. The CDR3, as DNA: TGTGCCATCAAGAGCAGGTCCTACAATGAGCAGTTCTTC.

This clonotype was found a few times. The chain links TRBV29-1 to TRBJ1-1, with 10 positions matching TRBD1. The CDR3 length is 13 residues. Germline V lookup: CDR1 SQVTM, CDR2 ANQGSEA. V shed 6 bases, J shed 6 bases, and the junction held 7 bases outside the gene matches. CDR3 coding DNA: TGCAGCGTCCGGGACAGGGGTAGGGCTGAAGCTTTCTTT. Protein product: CSVRDRGRAEAFF.

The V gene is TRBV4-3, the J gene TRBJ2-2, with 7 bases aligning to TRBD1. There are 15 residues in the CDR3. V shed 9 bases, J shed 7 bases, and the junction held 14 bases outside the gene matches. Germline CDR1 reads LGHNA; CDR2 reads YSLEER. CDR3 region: CARRQEGGYSGELFF. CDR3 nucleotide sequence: TGCGCCAGAAGACAAGAAGGGGGCTATAGCGGGGAGCTGTTTTTT.

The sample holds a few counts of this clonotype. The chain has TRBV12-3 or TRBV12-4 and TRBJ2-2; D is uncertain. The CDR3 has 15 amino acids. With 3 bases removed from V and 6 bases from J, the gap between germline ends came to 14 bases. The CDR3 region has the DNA TGTGCCAGCAGTTTTAAGAGGTCTGTGGCCGGGGAGCTGTTTTTT. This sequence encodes CASSFKRSVAGELFF.

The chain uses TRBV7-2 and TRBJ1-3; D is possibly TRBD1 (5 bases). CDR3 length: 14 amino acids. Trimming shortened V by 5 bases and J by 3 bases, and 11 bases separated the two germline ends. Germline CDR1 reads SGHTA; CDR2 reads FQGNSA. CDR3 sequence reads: CASSATVVGNTIYF. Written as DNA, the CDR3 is TGTGCCAGCAGCGCGACAGTGGTTGGAAACACCATATATTTT.

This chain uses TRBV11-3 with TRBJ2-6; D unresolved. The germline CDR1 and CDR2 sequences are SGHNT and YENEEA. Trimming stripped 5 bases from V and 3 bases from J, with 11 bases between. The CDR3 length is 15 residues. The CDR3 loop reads CASSPTFGGANVLTF. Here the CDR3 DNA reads TGTGCCAGCAGCCCAACTTTTGGTGGGGCCAACGTCCTGACTTTC.

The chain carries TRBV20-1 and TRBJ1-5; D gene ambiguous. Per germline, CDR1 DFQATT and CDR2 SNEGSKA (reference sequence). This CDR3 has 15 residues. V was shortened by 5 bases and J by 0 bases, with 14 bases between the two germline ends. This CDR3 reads CSAYPYGYSNQPQHF. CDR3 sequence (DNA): TGCAGTGCTTATCCTTACGGTTATAGCAATCAGCCCCAGCATTTT.

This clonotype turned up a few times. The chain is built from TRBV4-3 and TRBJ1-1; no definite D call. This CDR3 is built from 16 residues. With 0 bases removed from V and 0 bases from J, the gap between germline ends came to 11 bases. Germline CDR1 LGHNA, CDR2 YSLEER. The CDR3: CASSQDRSVVNTEAFF. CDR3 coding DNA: TGCGCCAGCAGCCAAGATCGATCGGTCGTGAACACTGAAGCTTTCTTT.

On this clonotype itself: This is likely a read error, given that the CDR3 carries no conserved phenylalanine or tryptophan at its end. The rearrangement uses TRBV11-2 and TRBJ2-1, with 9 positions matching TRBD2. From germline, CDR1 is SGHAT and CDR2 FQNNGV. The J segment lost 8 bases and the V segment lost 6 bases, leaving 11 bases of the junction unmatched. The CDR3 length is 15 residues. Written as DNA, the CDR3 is TGTGCCAGCAGGTCAACGGGACTAGCTGGATATGAGCAGTTCTTA. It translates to CASRSTGLAGYEQFL.

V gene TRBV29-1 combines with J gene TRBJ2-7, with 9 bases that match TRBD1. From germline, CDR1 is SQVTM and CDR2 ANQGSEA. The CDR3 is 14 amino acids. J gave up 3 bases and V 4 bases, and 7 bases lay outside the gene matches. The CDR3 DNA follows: TGCAGCGTTGTATCACCGGGACAGGGCTACGAGCAGTACTTC. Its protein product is CSVVSPGQGYEQYF.

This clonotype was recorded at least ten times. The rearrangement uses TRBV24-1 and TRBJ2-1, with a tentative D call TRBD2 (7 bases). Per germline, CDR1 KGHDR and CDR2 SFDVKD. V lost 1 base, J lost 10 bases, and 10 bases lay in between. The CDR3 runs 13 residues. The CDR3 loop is CATSDFGGAEQFF. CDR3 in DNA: TGTGCCACCAGTGATTTTGGGGGGGCGGAGCAGTTCTTC.

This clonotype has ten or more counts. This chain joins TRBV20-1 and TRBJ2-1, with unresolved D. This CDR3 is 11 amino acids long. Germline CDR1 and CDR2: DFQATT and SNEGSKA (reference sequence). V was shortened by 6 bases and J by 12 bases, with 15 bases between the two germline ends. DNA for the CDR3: TGCAGTGCGCCCATTTATCCTTCGCAGTTCTTC. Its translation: CSAPIYPSQFF.

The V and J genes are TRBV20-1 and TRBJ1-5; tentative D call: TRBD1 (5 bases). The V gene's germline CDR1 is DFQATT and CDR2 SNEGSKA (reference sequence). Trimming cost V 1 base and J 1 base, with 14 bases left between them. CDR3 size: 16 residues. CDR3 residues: CSARGQTTRSNQPQHF. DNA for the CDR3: TGCAGTGCTAGAGGACAGACAACGAGGAGCAATCAGCCCCAGCATTTT.

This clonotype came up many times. The CDR3 DNA reads as TGTGCCAGCAGGGACAGCTACAATGAGCAGTTCTTC. This codes for CASRDSYNEQFF. The chain couples TRBV7-9 to TRBJ2-1, with a tentative D call TRBD1 (6 bases). The CDR3 has 12 residues. Looked up from germline, CDR1 is SEHNR and CDR2 is FQNEAQ (reference sequence). V shed 6 bases and J shed 3 bases, with 6 bases lying between them.

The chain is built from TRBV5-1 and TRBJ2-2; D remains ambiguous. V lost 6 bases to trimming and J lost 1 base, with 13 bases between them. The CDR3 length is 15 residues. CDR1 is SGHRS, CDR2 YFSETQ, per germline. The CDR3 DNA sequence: TGCGCCAGCATGCCAGTTCCAGGGAACACCGGGGAGCTGTTTTTT. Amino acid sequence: CASMPVPGNTGELFF.

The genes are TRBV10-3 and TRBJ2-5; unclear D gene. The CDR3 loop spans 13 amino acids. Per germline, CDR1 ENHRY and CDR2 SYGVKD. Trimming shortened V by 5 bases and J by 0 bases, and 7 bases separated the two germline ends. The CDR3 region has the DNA TGTGCCATCAGTAGCAGGTACCAAGAGACCCAGTACTTC. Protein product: CAISSRYQETQYF.

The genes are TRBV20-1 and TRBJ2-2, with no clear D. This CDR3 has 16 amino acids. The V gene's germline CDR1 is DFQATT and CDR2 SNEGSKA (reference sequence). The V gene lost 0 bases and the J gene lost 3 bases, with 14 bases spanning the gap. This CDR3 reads CSARDFVRVDTGELFF. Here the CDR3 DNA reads TGCAGTGCTAGAGATTTCGTTCGGGTAGACACCGGGGAGCTGTTTTTT.

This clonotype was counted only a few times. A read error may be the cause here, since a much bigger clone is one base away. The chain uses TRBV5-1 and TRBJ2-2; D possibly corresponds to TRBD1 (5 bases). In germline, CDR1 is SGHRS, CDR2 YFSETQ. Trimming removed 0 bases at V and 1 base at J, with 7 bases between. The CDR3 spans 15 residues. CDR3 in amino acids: CASSLGQKNTGELFF. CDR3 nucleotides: TGCGCCAGCAGCTTGGGACAGAAGAACACCGGGGAGCTGTTTTTT. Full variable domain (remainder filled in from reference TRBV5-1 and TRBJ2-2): KAGVTQTPRYLIKTRGQQVTLSCSPISGHRSVSWYQQTPGQGLQFLFEYFSETQRNKGNFPGRFSGRQFSNSRSEMNVSTLELGDSALYLCASSLGQKNTGELFFGEGSRLTVL.

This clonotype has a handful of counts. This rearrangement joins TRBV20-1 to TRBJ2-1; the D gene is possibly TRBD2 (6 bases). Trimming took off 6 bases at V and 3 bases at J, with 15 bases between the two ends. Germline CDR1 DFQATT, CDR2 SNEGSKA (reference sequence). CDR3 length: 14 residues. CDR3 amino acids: CSASSGGRYNEQFF. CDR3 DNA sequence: TGCAGTGCCAGTAGCGGAGGCCGCTACAATGAGCAGTTCTTC.

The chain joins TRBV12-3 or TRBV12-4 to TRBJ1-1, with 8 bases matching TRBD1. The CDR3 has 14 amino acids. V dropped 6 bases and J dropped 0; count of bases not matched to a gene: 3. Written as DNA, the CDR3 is TGTGCCAGCAGACAGGGGGACCTGAACACTGAAGCTTTCTTT. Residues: CASRQGDLNTEAFF.

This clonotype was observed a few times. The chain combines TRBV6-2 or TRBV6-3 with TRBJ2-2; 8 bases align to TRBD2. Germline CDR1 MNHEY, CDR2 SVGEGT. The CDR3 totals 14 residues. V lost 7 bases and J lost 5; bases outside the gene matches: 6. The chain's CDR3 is CASTTSVSTGELFF. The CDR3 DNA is TGTGCCAGCACGACTAGCGTATCAACCGGGGAGCTGTTTTTT.

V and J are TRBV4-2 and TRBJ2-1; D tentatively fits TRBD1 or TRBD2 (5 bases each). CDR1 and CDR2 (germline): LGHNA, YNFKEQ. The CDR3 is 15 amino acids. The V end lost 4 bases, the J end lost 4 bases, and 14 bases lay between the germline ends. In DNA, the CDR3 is TGTGCCAGCAGCCGACCTGGGACGGCTTACAATGAGCAGTTCTTC. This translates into CASSRPGTAYNEQFF.